A single sample gave rise to the 21 T cell receptor beta chains below, sequenced in a study of T cell clones after liver transplantation. The table came from immunoSEQ multiplex PCR; TCRdb's copy has only in-frame clones and leaves some out. The sample has about 11,000 clones, 71% seen once; the top ten hold roughly a quarter. Sequenced material: CD4+ T cells from blood, taken about 31 months after liver transplant. The origin of the receptors is a human patient who received a liver transplant. Some T cells may originate from the graft donor.

The table lists this clone with a count of one. This chain links TRBV19 with TRBJ1-5; possibly TRBD1 for D (6 bases). Germline V gene sequence: CDR1 LNHDA, CDR2 SQIVND (reference sequence). The CDR3 sequence is 15 residues long. V shed 2 bases and J shed 9 bases, with 17 bases lying between them. In DNA form, the CDR3 reads TGTGCCAGTAGTATATCTCACAGGGCCAAGGGGCCCCAGCATTTT. Amino acids: CASSISHRAKGPQHF.

V gene TRBV7-9 combines with J gene TRBJ2-1; 8 bases are a match to TRBD2. The germline V gene has CDR1 SEHNR and CDR2 FQNEAQ (reference sequence). With V trimmed by 4 bases and J by 6 bases, 2 bases remained unmatched. There are 13 residues in the CDR3. Here the CDR3 DNA reads TGTGCCAGCAGCTATAGCGGGATCAATGAGCAGTTCTTC. Translating it yields CASSYSGINEQFF.

The chain recombines TRBV18 with TRBJ2-2; TRBD2 is a possible D gene (5 bases). The CDR3 spans 15 residues. The ends were cut back, 5 bases at V and 3 bases at J, with 13 bases in the middle. Germline CDR1 reads KGHSH; CDR2 reads LQKENI. The CDR3, as DNA: TGTGCCAGCTCAGACTGGAGCGGAGACACCGGGGAGCTGTTTTTT. Translation gives CASSDWSGDTGELFF.

This clone was seen a single time. The gene calls are TRBV11-3 and TRBJ2-3, with 7 bases matching TRBD2. CDR3 length: 13 amino acids. Germline CDR1 is SGHNT and CDR2 is YENEEA. The V and J ends lost 8 bases and 2 bases, in that order; junction bases with no gene match: 4. The CDR3, as DNA: TGTGCCAGCGAGCGGGGAGACACAGATACGCAGTATTTT. Amino acids: CASERGDTDTQYF.

The genes are TRBV7-8 and TRBJ2-1; TRBD2 might be the D (6 bases). The germline gives CDR1 SGHVS, CDR2 FQNEAQ. The CDR3 has 15 residues. Deletions cut 5 bases from V and 5 bases from J, with 16 bases between. The CDR3 DNA reads as TGTGCCAGCAGCCCCGGAGGGTTTGGGGACAATGAGCAGTTCTTC. Translating gives CASSPGGFGDNEQFF.

By proportion, this clone is medium-sized. The chain couples TRBV7-2 to TRBJ2-3; TRBD2 matches 8 bases. The CDR3 runs 16 residues. Germline V gene data show CDR1 as SGHTA and CDR2 as FQGNSA. The trim removed 1 base at V and 3 bases at J, leaving 6 bases unmatched. Here the CDR3 reads CASSLVIASGTDTQYF. In DNA form, the CDR3 reads TGTGCCAGCAGCTTAGTTATTGCTAGCGGGACAGATACGCAGTATTTT.

This clone was seen just once. V is TRBV27 and J is TRBJ2-1; 7 nucleotides match TRBD1. Germline assignment: CDR1 MNHEY and CDR2 SMNVEV (reference sequence). The CDR3 is 13 amino acids. The V segment lost 6 bases and the J segment 8 bases; nucleotides outside the gene matches: 7. The CDR3, as DNA: TGTGCCAGCAGCGACCTTACAGGGGATGAGCAGTTCTTC. This gives the protein CASSDLTGDEQFF.

This clone was observed a handful of times. The V gene is TRBV13, the J gene TRBJ1-4, with TRBD1 matching 9 bases. The germline CDR1 and CDR2 sequences are PRHDT and FYEKMQ (reference sequence). The CDR3 loop spans 14 amino acids. Trimming at V came to 5 bases and at J to 8 bases, leaving 6 bases not matched to a gene. Here the CDR3 DNA reads TGTGCCAGCAGCCAGGGACAGGGAAACGAAAAACTGTTTTTT. It is translated as CASSQGQGNEKLFF.

V is TRBV7-9 and J is TRBJ2-3, with 10 bases aligning to TRBD2. This CDR3 spans 16 amino acids. Germline CDR1 SEHNR, CDR2 FQNEAQ (reference sequence). Trimming cost V 4 bases and J 5 bases; bases outside gene matches: 9. The DNA for the CDR3 is TGTGCCAGCAGCTCCCTAGCGGGAGCTCAAGTAGATACGCAGTATTTT. Its protein is CASSSLAGAQVDTQYF. Variable domain in full (rest from reference TRBV7-9 and TRBJ2-3): DTGVSQNPRHKITKRGQNVTFRCDPISEHNRLYWYRQTLGQGPEFLTYFQNEAQLEKSRLLSDRFSAERPKGSFSTLEIQRTEQGDSAMYLCASSSLAGAQVDTQYFGPGTRLTVL.

This clone is medium-sized by share. This chain links TRBV7-9 with TRBJ1-1; possible D gene TRBD1, 5 bases. Trimming removed 6 bases at V and 5 bases at J, with 13 bases between. The length of the CDR3 is 13 residues. Germline assignment: CDR1 SEHNR and CDR2 FQNEAQ (reference sequence). The CDR3 DNA reads as TGTGCCAGCAGTTCGGGACTCCCAACTGAAGCTTTCTTT. The encoded protein is CASSSGLPTEAFF.

Regarding this clone: This sequence is one base from a far larger clone and is likely a read error. This chain uses TRBV5-4 with TRBJ1-3, with a weak D call TRBD1 (5 bases). Germline loops: CDR1 SGHNT, CDR2 YYREEE (reference sequence). The ends were cut back, 4 bases at V and 0 bases at J, with 14 bases in the middle. CDR3 size: 16 residues. In DNA, the CDR3 is TGTGCCAGCAGCGGAGACAGTGTGAGCTCTGGAAACACCATATATTTT. Protein: CASSGDSVSSGNTIYF.

The chain couples TRBV27 to TRBJ1-2, with D tentatively TRBD1 (5 bases). The germline V gene has CDR1 MNHEY and CDR2 SMNVEV (reference sequence). Trimming shortened V by 0 bases and J by 4 bases, and 9 bases separated the two germline ends. The CDR3 consists of 14 residues. DNA for the CDR3: TGTGCCAGCAGTTTATCGCAGGGCAGCTATGGCTACACCTTC. Amino acid sequence: CASSLSQGSYGYTF.

The chain is built from TRBV19 and TRBJ2-5; no definite D call. CDR3 length: 11 amino acids. CDR1 is LNHDA and CDR2 is SQIVND in the germline V gene (reference sequence). Trimming took off 5 bases at V and 5 bases at J, with 6 bases between the two ends. The CDR3 is CASSWGETQYF. The CDR3 nucleotides read TGTGCCAGTAGTTGGGGTGAGACCCAGTACTTC.

The chain links TRBV28 to TRBJ2-1, with TRBD2 matching over 8 bases. Looked up from germline, CDR1 is MDHEN and CDR2 is SYDVKM. There are 17 residues in the CDR3. J was trimmed by 1 base and V by 5 bases; bases with no gene match: 10. The CDR3 spells CASSLLAGGLSYNEQFF. CDR3 sequence (DNA): TGTGCCAGCAGTCTCCTGGCGGGGGGACTATCCTACAATGAGCAGTTCTTC.

The V gene is TRBV11-2, the J gene TRBJ2-5, with 8 bases aligning to TRBD1. CDR3 length equals 15 residues. The V and J ends lost 4 bases and 5 bases, in that order; junction bases with no gene match: 9. Germline loops: CDR1 SGHAT, CDR2 FQNNGV. In DNA form, the CDR3 reads TGTGCCAGCAGCTCCCCGGCAGGGGGCTGGGAGACCCAGTACTTC. Translating it yields CASSSPAGGWETQYF.

CDR3 region: CASSYSPQRGYTF. The CDR3 DNA reads TGTGCCAGCAGTTACTCCCCACAGAGGGGCTACACCTTC. V and J are TRBV6-5 and TRBJ1-2; D unclear. The CDR3 has 13 residues. Trimming removed 0 bases at V and 8 bases at J, with 10 bases between. Germline CDR1 and CDR2: MNHEY and SVGAGI.

This clone has a handful of counts. The chain recombines TRBV7-2 with TRBJ2-7, with 8 bases identical to TRBD2. CDR1 is SGHTA and CDR2 is FQGNSA in the germline V gene. The CDR3 length is 15 residues. V lost 5 bases, J lost 7 bases, and 13 bases stayed unmatched. CDR3 sequence: CASSLPWRGVGEQYF. The CDR3 region has the DNA TGTGCCAGCAGCCTCCCCTGGCGGGGGGTGGGTGAGCAGTACTTC.

The CDR3 bases are TGTGCCAGCAGCTCCTCGGGACCAGATACGCAGTATTTT. This encodes CASSSSGPDTQYF. The V call is TRBV7-2, the J call TRBJ2-3; tentatively, D is TRBD1 or TRBD2 (5 bases each). The CDR3 loop spans 13 amino acids. Trimming stripped 4 bases from V and 4 bases from J, with 9 bases between. CDR1 is SGHTA and CDR2 is FQGNSA in the germline V gene.

The rearrangement joins TRBV27 to TRBJ2-7; D gene uncertain. CDR1 and CDR2 from the germline V gene are MNHEY and SMNVEV (reference sequence). This CDR3 spans 13 amino acids. V was cut by 4 bases and J by 3 bases, with 10 bases left in between. CDR3 amino acids: CASSSSILYEQYF. CDR3 in DNA: TGTGCCAGCAGTTCTAGTATCCTCTACGAGCAGTACTTC.

The chain joins TRBV11-2 to TRBJ2-2; 7 positions agree with TRBD2. V was pared by 7 bases and J by 4 bases, with 6 bases of the junction left unmatched. In germline, CDR1 is SGHAT, CDR2 FQNNGV. The CDR3 sequence is 14 residues long. The CDR3: CASNLGGTTGELFF. CDR3 nucleotides: TGTGCCAGCAACCTGGGAGGGACCACCGGGGAGCTGTTTTTT. Based on the CDR3 plus reference TRBV11-2 and TRBJ2-2, the full variable domain is EAGVAQSPRYKIIEKRQSVAFWCNPISGHATLYWYQQILGQGPKLLIQFQNNGVVDDSQLPKDRFSAERLKGVDSTLKIQPAKLEDSAVYLCASNLGGTTGELFFGEGSRLTVL.

This chain connects TRBV5-1 to TRBJ2-5, with TRBD2 as a possible D gene (5 bases). Trimming shortened V by 0 bases and J by 4 bases, and 19 bases separated the two germline ends. The CDR3 has 17 amino acids. Germline V gives CDR1 SGHRS, CDR2 YFSETQ. CDR3 coding DNA: TGCGCCAGCAGCTTGGTCGAGGGATTGGGGAAGGGAGAGACCCAGTACTTC. Amino acid sequence: CASSLVEGLGKGETQYF. The complete variable domain, with remaining parts taken from reference TRBV5-1 and TRBJ2-5, reads KAGVTQTPRYLIKTRGQQVTLSCSPISGHRSVSWYQQTPGQGLQFLFEYFSETQRNKGNFPGRFSGRQFSNSRSEMNVSTLELGDSALYLCASSLVEGLGKGETQYFGPGTRLLVL.